This T cell receptor (beta chain) was identified in a study of identical twins. One entry per CDR3 protein results from TCRdb running MiXCR on the 5' RACE reads. This sample has some 590,000 distinct CDR3 sequences, with 9.5% to 10% found just once. This clonotype was seen a handful of times. The donor group consisted entirely of healthy Caucasians. CDR3 length: 14 residues. Looked up from germline, CDR1 is MNHEY and CDR2 is SVGEGT. Between the trimmed V and J ends, which lost 5 bases and 2 bases, there was a span of 11 bases. These data also formed part of another study, on yellow fever vaccine responses in identical twins.

The specimen sequenced was PBMCs. This sequence was found in a woman aged 18-35 years in good health. The V gene is TRBV6-2 or TRBV6-3, the J gene TRBJ2-3; no firm D call. The CDR3 DNA reads TGTGCCAGCAGTACATGGTTCGCCACAGATACGCAGTATTTT. Its protein is CASSTWFATDTQYF.